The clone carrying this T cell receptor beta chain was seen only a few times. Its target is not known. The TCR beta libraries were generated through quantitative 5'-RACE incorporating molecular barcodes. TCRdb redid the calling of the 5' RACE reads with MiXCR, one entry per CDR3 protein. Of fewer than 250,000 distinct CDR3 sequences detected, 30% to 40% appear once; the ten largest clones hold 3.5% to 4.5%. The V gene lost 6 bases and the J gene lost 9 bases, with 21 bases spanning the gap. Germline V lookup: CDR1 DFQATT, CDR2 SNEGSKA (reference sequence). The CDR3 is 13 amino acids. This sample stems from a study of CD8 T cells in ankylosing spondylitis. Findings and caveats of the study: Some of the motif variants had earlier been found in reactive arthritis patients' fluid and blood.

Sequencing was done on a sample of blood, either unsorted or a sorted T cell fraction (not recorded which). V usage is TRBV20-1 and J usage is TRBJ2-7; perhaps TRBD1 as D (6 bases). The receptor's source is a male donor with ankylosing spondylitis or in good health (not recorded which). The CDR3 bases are TGCAGTGCCATTAATATTGTACAGGGCGGGCAGTACTTC. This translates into CSAINIVQGGQYF.